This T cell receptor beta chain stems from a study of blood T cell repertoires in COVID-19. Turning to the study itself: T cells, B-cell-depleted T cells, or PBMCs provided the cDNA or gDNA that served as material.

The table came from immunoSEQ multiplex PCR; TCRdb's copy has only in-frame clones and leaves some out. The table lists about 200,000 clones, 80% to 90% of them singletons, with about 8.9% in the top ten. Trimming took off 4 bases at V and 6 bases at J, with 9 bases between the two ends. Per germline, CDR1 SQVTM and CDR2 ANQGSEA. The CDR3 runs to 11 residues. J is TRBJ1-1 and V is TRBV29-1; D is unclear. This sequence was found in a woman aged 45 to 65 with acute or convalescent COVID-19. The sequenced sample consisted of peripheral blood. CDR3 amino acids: CSVGRGPEAFF. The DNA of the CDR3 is TGCAGCGTTGGTCGAGGGCCTGAAGCTTTCTTT.